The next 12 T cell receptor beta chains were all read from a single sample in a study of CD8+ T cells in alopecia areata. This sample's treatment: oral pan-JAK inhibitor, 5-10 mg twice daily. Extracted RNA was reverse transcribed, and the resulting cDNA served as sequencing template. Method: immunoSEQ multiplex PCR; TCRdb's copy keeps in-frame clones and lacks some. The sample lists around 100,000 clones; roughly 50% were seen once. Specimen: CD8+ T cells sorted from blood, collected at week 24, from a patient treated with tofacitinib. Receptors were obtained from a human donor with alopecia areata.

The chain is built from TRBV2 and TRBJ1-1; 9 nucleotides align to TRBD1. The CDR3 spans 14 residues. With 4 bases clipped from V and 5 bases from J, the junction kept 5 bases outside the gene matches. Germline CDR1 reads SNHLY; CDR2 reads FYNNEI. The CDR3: CASSGGQGLTEAFF. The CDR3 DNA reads TGTGCCAGCAGTGGTGGACAGGGGTTAACTGAAGCTTTCTTT.

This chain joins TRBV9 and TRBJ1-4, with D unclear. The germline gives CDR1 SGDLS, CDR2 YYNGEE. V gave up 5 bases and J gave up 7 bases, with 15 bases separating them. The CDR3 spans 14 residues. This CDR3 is CASSGGMVGEKLFF. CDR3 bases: TGTGCCAGCAGTGGAGGGATGGTTGGTGAAAAACTGTTTTTT.

CDR3 DNA sequence: TGTGCCTGGAGTGGGGAGGATCTATTGTACTTC. Encoded protein: CAWSGEDLLYF. V is TRBV30 and J is TRBJ2-7, with a tentative D call TRBD2 (6 bases). The germline gives CDR1 GTSNPN, CDR2 SVGIG (reference sequence). V lost 1 base, J lost 12 bases, and 13 bases lay in between. The CDR3 runs to 11 residues.

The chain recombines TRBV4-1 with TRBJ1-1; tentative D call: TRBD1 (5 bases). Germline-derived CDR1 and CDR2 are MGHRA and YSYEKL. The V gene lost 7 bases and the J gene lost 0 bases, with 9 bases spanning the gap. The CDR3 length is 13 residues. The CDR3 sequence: CASKQDLNTEAFF. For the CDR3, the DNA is TGCGCCAGCAAACAGGACCTGAACACTGAAGCTTTCTTT.

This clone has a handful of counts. The CDR3 bases are TGTGCCTGGACCATAACAGGGAACACTGAAGCTTTCTTT. Amino acids: CAWTITGNTEAFF. The chain joins TRBV30 to TRBJ1-1; maybe TRBD1 (5 bases). The CDR3 covers 13 residues. V shed 4 bases and J shed 1 base, with 10 bases lying between them. Germline CDR1 reads GTSNPN; CDR2 reads SVGIG (reference sequence).

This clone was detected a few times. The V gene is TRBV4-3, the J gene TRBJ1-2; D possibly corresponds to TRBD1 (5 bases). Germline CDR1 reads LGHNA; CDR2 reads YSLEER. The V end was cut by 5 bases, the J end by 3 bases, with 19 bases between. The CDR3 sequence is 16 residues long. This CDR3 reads CASSEGVGEPDYGYTF. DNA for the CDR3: TGCGCCAGCAGCGAAGGGGTGGGGGAACCCGACTATGGCTACACCTTC.

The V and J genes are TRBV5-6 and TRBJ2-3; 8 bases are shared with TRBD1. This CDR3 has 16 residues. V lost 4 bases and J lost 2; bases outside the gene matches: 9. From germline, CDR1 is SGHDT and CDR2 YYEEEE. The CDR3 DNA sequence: TGTGCCAGCAGCAGCCTGGGGGGACAGGTCACAGATACGCAGTATTTT. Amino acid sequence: CASSSLGGQVTDTQYF.

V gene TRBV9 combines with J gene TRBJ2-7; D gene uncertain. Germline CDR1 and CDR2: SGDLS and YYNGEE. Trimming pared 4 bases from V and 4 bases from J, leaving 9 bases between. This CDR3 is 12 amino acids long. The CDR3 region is CASSPNNYEQYF. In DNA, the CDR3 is TGTGCCAGCAGCCCAAACAATTACGAGCAGTACTTC. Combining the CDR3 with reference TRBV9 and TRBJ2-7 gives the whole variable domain DSGVTQTPKHLITATGQRVTLRCSPRSGDLSVYWYQQSLDQGLQFLIQYYNGEERAKGNILERFSAQQFPDLHSELNLSSLELGDSALYFCASSPNNYEQYFGPGTRLTVT.

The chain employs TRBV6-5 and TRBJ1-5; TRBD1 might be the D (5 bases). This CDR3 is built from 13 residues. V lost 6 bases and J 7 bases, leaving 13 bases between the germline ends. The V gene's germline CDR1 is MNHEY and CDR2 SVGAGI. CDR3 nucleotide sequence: TGTGCCAGCAGGGGAGAGGGGACGCAGCCCCAGCATTTT. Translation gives CASRGEGTQPQHF.

For the CDR3, the DNA is TGTGCCAGCAGTTTAAATCCCACGACAGGGGAGCTGTTTTTT. Its protein is CASSLNPTTGELFF. V and J are TRBV27 and TRBJ2-2; D not certain. CDR1 is MNHEY, CDR2 SMNVEV, per germline (reference sequence). V lost 2 bases and J lost 8, with 12 bases in between. The CDR3 consists of 14 residues.

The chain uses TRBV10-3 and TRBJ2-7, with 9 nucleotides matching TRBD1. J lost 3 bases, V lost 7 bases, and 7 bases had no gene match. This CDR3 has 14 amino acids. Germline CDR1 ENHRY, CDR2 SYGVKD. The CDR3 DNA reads TGTGCCATCACCGAGGACAGGGGCGGCTACGAGCAGTACTTC. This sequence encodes CAITEDRGGYEQYF.

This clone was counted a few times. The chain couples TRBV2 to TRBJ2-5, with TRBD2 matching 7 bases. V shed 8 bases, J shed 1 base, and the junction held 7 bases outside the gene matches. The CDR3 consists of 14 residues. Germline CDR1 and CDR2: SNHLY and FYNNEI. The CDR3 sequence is CASPGGGSQETQYF. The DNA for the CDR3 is TGTGCCAGCCCTGGGGGGGGATCCCAAGAGACCCAGTACTTC.